Listed below are T cell receptor beta chains from one sample, sequenced in a study of blood T cell repertoires in COVID-19. Here immunoSEQ multiplex PCR was the method, and the copy in TCRdb shows in-frame clones only, minus some. Of 95,000 to 150,000 clones in the sample, 85% to 90% were seen once. The specimen was peripheral blood. The receptors here all came from a man older than 75 with active or convalescent COVID-19. CDR3s include the opening cysteine and the closing phenylalanine or tryptophan. The D gene is left open where the match is weak.

V gene	J gene	D gene	CDR3 protein
TRBV11-1	TRBJ2-1	.	CASSLDGGPYNEQFF
TRBV29-1	TRBJ1-1	.	CSVSGLGGTEAFF
TRBV5-4	TRBJ2-1	TRBD2	CASSEGLAGSGEQFF
TRBV27	TRBJ2-1	TRBD2	CASRSTGGLAGGPGNEQFF
TRBV9	TRBJ2-7	.	CASSGHGSYEQYF
TRBV10-3	TRBJ1-1	.	CAISAGLDTEAFF
TRBV5-1	TRBJ1-1	TRBD1	CASSPWTGSTEAFF
TRBV30	TRBJ1-1	.	CAWNPGTPWTEAFF
TRBV11-3	TRBJ2-3	TRBD2	CASSSGTSGFFTDTQYF
TRBV6-5	TRBJ1-5	.	CASSYDRNSNQPQHF
TRBV5-5	TRBJ2-7	.	CASSLQTQTYEQYF
TRBV12-5	TRBJ2-7	TRBD2	CASGLGSYLTSLAGKYHYEQYF
TRBV12-5	TRBJ2-4	TRBD1	CASPVQGAPGINIQYF
TRBV25-1	TRBJ2-2	.	CASSEYAPGPDDTGELFF
TRBV21-1	TRBJ2-2	.	CASSKGLHNTGELFF
TRBV7-2	TRBJ1-1	TRBD1	CASSIDRGAEAFF
TRBV14	TRBJ2-1	.	CASSPREWSNEQFF
TRBV3-1/TRBV3-2	TRBJ2-7	TRBD2	CASSQGGGGGYEQYF
TRBV10-3	TRBJ2-7	TRBD1	CAIRGDRGAYEQYF
TRBV7-6	TRBJ1-1	.	CASSSLTVQSMNTEAFF
TRBV28	TRBJ2-2	.	CASSLLLDFTGELFF
TRBV27	TRBJ2-3	.	CASSPSAGTDTQYF
TRBV12-3/TRBV12-4	TRBJ1-1	.	CASRTGHGREAFF
TRBV9	TRBJ1-3	.	CASSPGAISGNTIYF
TRBV6-6	TRBJ2-1	.	CASSRGRLANNEQFF
TRBV5-1	TRBJ2-3	.	CASNTGGISPQDTQYF
TRBV27	TRBJ1-2	TRBD1	CASRRQGTFGGYTF
TRBV7-3	TRBJ2-6	.	CASSSPGSSGANVLTF
TRBV27	TRBJ1-2	TRBD1	CASSSNRGIGYTF
TRBV18	TRBJ1-1	.	CASSPGGAGEAFF
TRBV4-2	TRBJ2-7	TRBD1	CASSQDMDRGFLAYEQYF